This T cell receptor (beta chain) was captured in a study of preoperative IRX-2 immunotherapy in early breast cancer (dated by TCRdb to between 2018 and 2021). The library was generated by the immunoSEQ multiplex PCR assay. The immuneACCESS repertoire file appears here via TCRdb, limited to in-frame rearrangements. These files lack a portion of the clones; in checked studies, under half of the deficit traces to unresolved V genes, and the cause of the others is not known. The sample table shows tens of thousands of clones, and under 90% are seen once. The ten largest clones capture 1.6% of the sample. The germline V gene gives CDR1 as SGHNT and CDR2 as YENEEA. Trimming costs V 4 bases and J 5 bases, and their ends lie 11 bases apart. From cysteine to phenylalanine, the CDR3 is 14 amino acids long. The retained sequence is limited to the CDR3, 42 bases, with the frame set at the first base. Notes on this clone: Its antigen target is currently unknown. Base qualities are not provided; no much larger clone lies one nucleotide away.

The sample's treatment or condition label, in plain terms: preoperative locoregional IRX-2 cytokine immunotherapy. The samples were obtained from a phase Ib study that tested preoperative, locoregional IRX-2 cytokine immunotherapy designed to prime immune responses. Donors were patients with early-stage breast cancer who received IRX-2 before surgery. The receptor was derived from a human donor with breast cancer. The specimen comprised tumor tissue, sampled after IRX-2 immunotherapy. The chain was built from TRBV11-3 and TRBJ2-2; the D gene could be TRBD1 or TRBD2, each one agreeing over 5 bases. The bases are TGTGCCAGCAGCTCCCCGGGACGGACCGGGGAGCTGTTTTTT. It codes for CASSSPGRTGELFF.